This TCR beta chain was captured by sequencing in a study of T-cell memory formation after mild COVID-19. The germline gives CDR1 DFQATT, CDR2 SNEGSKA (reference sequence). Trimming removed 2 bases from V and 5 bases from J; junction bases left unmatched: 10. The length of the CDR3 is 15 residues. The study, taken as a whole, reports: There was no confirmation that second-wave clones peaking on day 37 were SARS-CoV-2 specific. CD4+ bias marked clones expanding day 15 to 37, unlike balanced contracting clones. Some SARS-CoV-2-responding clones were already detected in memory before infection. Contracting clones localized mainly to CM and EM when CD4+ and mainly to EMRA when CD8+.

TCRdb processed the 5' RACE reads anew with MiXCR; each CDR3 protein has one entry. Counted here are tens of thousands of distinct CDR3 sequences, about 6.8% occurring once; the ten biggest clones make up roughly 0.79%. This clonotype was counted at least ten times. What it binds is not known. Material: PBMCs or a T cell subset sorted from them (not recorded which). The chain recombines TRBV20-1 with TRBJ2-5; the match to TRBD2 covers 8 bases. This TCR derives from an adult who had mild COVID-19 (a few samples of this study predate the infection). Cell type and time point are not known. CDR3 sequence reads: CSARSGTGGHETQYF. The CDR3 DNA is TGCAGTGCTAGATCGGGGACGGGAGGGCATGAGACCCAGTACTTC.